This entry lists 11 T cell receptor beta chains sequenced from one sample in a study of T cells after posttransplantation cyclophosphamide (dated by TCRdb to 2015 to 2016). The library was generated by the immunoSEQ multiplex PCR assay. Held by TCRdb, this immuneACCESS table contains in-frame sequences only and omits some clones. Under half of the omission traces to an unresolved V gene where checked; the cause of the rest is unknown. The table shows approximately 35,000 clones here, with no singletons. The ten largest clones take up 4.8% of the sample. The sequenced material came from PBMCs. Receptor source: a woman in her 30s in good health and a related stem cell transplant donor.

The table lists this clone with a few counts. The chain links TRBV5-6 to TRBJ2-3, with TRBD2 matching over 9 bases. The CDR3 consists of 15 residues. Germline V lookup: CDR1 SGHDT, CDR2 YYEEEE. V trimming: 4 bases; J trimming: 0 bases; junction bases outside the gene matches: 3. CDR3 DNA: TGTGCCAGCAGCCTTCTAGCGGGGAGCACAGATACGCAGTATTTT. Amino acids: CASSLLAGSTDTQYF.

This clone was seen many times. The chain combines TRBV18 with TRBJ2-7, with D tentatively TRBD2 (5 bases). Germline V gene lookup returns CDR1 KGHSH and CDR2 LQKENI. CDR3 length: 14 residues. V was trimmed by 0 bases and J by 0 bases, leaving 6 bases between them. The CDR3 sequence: CASSPPAGSYEQYF. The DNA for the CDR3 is TGTGCCAGCTCACCACCGGCGGGCTCCTACGAGCAGTACTTC.

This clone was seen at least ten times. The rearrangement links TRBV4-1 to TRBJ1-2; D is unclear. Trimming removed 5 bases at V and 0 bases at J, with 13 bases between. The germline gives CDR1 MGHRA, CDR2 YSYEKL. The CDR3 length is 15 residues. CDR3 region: CASSSLGSANYGYTF. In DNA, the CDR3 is TGCGCCAGCAGCTCCTTAGGGTCGGCTAACTATGGCTACACCTTC.

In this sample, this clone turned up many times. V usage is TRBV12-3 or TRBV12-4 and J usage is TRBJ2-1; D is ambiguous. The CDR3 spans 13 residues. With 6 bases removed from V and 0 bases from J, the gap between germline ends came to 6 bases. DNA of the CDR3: TGTGCCAGCAGGGCTAGCTCCTACAATGAGCAGTTCTTC. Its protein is CASRASSYNEQFF.

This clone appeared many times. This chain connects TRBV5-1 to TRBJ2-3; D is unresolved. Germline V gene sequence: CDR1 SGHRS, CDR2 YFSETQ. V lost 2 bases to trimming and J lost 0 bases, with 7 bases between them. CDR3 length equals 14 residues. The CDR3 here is CASSFGQSTDTQYF. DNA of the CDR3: TGCGCCAGCAGCTTCGGTCAAAGCACAGATACGCAGTATTTT. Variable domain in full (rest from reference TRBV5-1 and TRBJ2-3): KAGVTQTPRYLIKTRGQQVTLSCSPISGHRSVSWYQQTPGQGLQFLFEYFSETQRNKGNFPGRFSGRQFSNSRSEMNVSTLELGDSALYLCASSFGQSTDTQYFGPGTRLTVL.

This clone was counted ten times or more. In DNA form, the CDR3 reads TGTGCCAGCAGCTCACGGACAGCCAACTATGGCTACACCTTC. It encodes CASSSRTANYGYTF. The chain recombines TRBV27 with TRBJ1-2; D possibly corresponds to TRBD1 (6 bases). The CDR3 contains 14 residues. V lost 6 bases, J lost 2 bases, and 13 bases lay in between. From germline, CDR1 is MNHEY and CDR2 SMNVEV (reference sequence).

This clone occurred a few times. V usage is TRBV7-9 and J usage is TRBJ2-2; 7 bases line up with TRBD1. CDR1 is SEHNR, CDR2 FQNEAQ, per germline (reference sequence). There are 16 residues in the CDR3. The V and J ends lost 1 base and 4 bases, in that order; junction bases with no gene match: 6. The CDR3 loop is CASSLVEGASTGELFF. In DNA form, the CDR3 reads TGTGCCAGCAGCTTAGTTGAGGGGGCGAGCACCGGGGAGCTGTTTTTT.

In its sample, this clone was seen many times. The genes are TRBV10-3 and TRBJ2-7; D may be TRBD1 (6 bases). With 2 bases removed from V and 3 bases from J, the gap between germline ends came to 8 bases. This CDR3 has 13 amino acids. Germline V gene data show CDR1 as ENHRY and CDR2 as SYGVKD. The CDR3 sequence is CAISEARGYEQYF. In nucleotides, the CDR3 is TGTGCCATCAGTGAGGCCAGGGGCTACGAGCAGTACTTC.

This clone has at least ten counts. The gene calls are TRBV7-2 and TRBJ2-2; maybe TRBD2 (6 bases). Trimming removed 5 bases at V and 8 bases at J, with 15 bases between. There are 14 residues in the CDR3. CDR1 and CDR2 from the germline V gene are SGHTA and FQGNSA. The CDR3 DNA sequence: TGTGCCAGCAGCCCCAGGGCGGGGATGGGGGAGCTGTTTTTT. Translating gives CASSPRAGMGELFF.

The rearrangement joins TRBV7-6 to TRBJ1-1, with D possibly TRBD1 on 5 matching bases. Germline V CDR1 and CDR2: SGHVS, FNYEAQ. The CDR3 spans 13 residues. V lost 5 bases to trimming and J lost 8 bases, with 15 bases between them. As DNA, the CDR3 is TGTGCCAGCAGCCACCGAGGGGATGGCGAAGCTTTCTTT. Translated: CASSHRGDGEAFF.

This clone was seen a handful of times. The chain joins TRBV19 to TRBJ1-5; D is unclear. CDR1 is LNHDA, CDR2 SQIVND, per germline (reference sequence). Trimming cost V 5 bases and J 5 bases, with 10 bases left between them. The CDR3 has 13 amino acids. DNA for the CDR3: TGTGCCAGTAGTGGGTCAGGAGATCAGCCCCAGCATTTT. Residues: CASSGSGDQPQHF.